This is a list of T cell receptor beta chains from one sample in a study of Graves' ophthalmopathy and Graves' hyperthyroidism. TCRdb recomputed calls from the multiplex PCR reads with MiXCR, one row per CDR3 protein. The repertoire holds about 740,000 distinct CDR3 sequences, with 40% as singletons. What was sequenced was peripheral blood. These receptors originate from an adult man with Graves' ophthalmopathy. The CDR3 runs from the conserved cysteine through the conserved F or W. The order of the fields is D gene, J gene, clone size, V gene, CDR3 DNA, CDR3 protein. A D gene is named only where the DNA matches it firmly. Clone size, where shown, is once, few, many, or a class for clones that have expanded.

d_gene: .
j_gene: TRBJ1-1
abundance: many
v_gene: TRBV29-1
CDR3nt: TGCAGCGACTCGGACTGGAACACGCATGAAGCTTTCTTT
CDR3aa: CSDSDWNTHEAFF

d_gene: .
j_gene: TRBJ2-6
abundance: once
v_gene: TRBV29-1
CDR3nt: TGCAGCGTTGGCTCGAAAGCTAACGTCCTGACTTTC
CDR3aa: CSVGSKANVLTF

d_gene: .
j_gene: TRBJ2-7
abundance: .
v_gene: TRBV10-3
CDR3nt: TGTGCCATCAGTGGCTGGGACATAGGAGTCTACGAGCAGTACTTC
CDR3aa: CAISGWDIGVYEQYF

d_gene: .
j_gene: TRBJ2-2
abundance: .
v_gene: TRBV25-1
CDR3nt: TGTGCCAGCAGCTTCGTTGGGCAGCCCGACACGGGGGAGCTGTTTTTT
CDR3aa: CASSFVGQPDTGELFF

d_gene: TRBD1
j_gene: TRBJ1-5
abundance: .
v_gene: TRBV19
CDR3nt: TGTGCCAGTAACTCCCGACAGGGAGGTATAGGCAATCAGCCCCAGCATTTT
CDR3aa: CASNSRQGGIGNQPQHF

d_gene: .
j_gene: TRBJ1-4
abundance: many
v_gene: TRBV25-1
CDR3nt: TGTGCCAGCAGTGAACTAGCGGCAGGGATAGGCGAAAAACTGTTTTTT
CDR3aa: CASSELAAGIGEKLFF

d_gene: .
j_gene: TRBJ1-4
abundance: .
v_gene: TRBV12-3/TRBV12-4
CDR3nt: TGTGCCAGCAGTTCCTCCTCACAGTCGGGGTCAGAAAAACTGTTTTTT
CDR3aa: CASSSSSQSGSEKLFF

d_gene: .
j_gene: TRBJ1-5
abundance: .
v_gene: TRBV10-3
CDR3nt: TGTGCCATCAGTCAGGGAAATCAGCCCCAGCATTTT
CDR3aa: CAISQGNQPQHF

d_gene: TRBD1
j_gene: TRBJ2-5
abundance: once
v_gene: TRBV7-9
CDR3nt: TGTGCCAGCAGTGCTAGTGGTGGGACAGTGTACCAAGAGACCCAGTACTTC
CDR3aa: CASSASGGTVYQETQYF

d_gene: TRBD1
j_gene: TRBJ2-5
abundance: once
v_gene: TRBV29-1
CDR3nt: TGCAGCGTTGAAACAGGGGGGAATCAGCCCCAGTACTTC
CDR3aa: CSVETGGNQPQYF

d_gene: .
j_gene: TRBJ1-1
abundance: few
v_gene: TRBV12-3/TRBV12-4
CDR3nt: TGTGCCAGCAGCCGACCCGACGGGGGTGTAGGGACTGAAGCTTTCTTT
CDR3aa: CASSRPDGGVGTEAFF

d_gene: .
j_gene: TRBJ2-6
abundance: many
v_gene: TRBV10-2
CDR3nt: TGCGCCAGCAGTGCTGGGACATCGATCTCTGGGGCCAACGTCCTGACTTTC
CDR3aa: CASSAGTSISGANVLTF

d_gene: TRBD1
j_gene: TRBJ2-7
abundance: .
v_gene: TRBV20-1
CDR3nt: TGCAGTGCTAGCGAGGGACAGGCAGACTACGAGCAGTACTTC
CDR3aa: CSASEGQADYEQYF

d_gene: .
j_gene: TRBJ2-3
abundance: .
v_gene: TRBV29-1
CDR3nt: TGCAGCACCCGAGCAGATACGCAGTATTTT
CDR3aa: CSTRADTQYF

d_gene: TRBD1
j_gene: TRBJ2-7
abundance: .
v_gene: TRBV29-1
CDR3nt: TGCAGCGTTGGCGGACAGGGGACCGAGCAGTACTTC
CDR3aa: CSVGGQGTEQYF

d_gene: .
j_gene: TRBJ1-5
abundance: .
v_gene: TRBV24-1
CDR3nt: TGTGCCACCAGTGGTTCAGGGAATCAGCCCCAGCATTTT
CDR3aa: CATSGSGNQPQHF

d_gene: .
j_gene: TRBJ1-5
abundance: .
v_gene: TRBV10-3
CDR3nt: TGTGCCAGCAGAGCCGGTGGGGGGGAGGGCAATCAGCCCCAGCATTTT
CDR3aa: CASRAGGGEGNQPQHF